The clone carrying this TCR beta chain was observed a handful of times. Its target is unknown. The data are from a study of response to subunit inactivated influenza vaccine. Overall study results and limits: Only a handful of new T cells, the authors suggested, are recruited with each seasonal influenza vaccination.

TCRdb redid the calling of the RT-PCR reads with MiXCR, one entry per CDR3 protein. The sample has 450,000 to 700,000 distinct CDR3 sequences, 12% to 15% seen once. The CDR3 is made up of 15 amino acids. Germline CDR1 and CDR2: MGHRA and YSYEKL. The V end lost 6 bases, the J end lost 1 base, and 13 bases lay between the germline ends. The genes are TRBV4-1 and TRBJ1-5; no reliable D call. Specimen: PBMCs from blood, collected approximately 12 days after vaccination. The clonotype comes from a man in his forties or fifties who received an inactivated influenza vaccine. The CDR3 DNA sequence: TGCGCCAGCAGTCCGGGCCCCTGGAGCAATCAGCCCCAGCATTTT. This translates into CASSPGPWSNQPQHF.